This TCR beta chain was recorded in a study of blood T cell repertoires in COVID-19. Authors' methods: It was from reference gene primer amplification that nucleated cell counts were estimated. Some clones are missing from TCRdb's copy, which holds only in-frame ones; the method was immunoSEQ multiplex PCR. V, J and clone size reflect that table, while D and trimming were determined from the DNA. Altogether around 100,000 clones are present, over 80% being singletons, with the ten largest covering roughly 15%. The specimen sequenced was peripheral blood. This clonotype was obtained from a man aged 50 to 59 with acute or convalescent COVID-19.

The CDR3 region is CASSLGGVYGYTF. The CDR3 region has the DNA TGTGCCAGCAGCCTGGGAGGGGTATATGGCTACACCTTC. The chain recombines TRBV28 with TRBJ1-2; tentative D call: TRBD1 (5 bases). V lost 6 bases and J 5 bases, leaving 13 bases between the germline ends. Germline CDR1 is MDHEN and CDR2 is SYDVKM. The CDR3 is 13 residues long.